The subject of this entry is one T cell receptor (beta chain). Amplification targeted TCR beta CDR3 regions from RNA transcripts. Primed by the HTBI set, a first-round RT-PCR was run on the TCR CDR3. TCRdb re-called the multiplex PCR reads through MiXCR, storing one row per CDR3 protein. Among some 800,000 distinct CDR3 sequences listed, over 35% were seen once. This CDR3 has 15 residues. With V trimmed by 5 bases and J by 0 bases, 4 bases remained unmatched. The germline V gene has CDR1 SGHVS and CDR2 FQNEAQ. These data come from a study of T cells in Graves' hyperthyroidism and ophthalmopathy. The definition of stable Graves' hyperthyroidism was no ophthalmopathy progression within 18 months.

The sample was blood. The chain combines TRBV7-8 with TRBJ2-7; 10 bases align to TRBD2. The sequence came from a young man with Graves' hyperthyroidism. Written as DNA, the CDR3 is TGTGCCAGCAGCCCAGGGACTAGCGACTCCTACGAGCAGTACTTC. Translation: CASSPGTSDSYEQYF.